One and the same sample provided the 32 T cell receptor beta chains below, sequenced in a study of blood T cell repertoires in COVID-19. TCRdb's copy holds only in-frame clones and misses some; the assay was immunoSEQ multiplex PCR. The repertoire has around 360,000 clones, more than 70% of them found once; the top ten carry more than 1.5%. The specimen sequenced was PBMCs or T cells enriched from blood (not recorded which). These receptors were obtained from a man aged 40-50 years in a cohort exposed to, infected with or recovered from COVID-19 (not recorded which).

The chain carries TRBV19 and TRBJ2-1; 8 bases fit TRBD2. The CDR3 runs to 14 residues. V shed 6 bases, J shed 4 bases, and the junction held 5 bases outside the gene matches. Germline loops: CDR1 LNHDA, CDR2 SQIVND (reference sequence). The CDR3 loop reads CASSQREIYNEQFF. CDR3 sequence (DNA): TGTGCCAGTAGCCAGCGGGAGATTTACAATGAGCAGTTCTTC.

The rearrangement uses TRBV6-6 and TRBJ1-5, with a tentative D call TRBD1 (5 bases). The CDR3 is made up of 14 amino acids. Germline assignment: CDR1 MNHNY and CDR2 SVGAGI (reference sequence). The V end lost 0 bases, the J end lost 7 bases, and 10 bases lay between the germline ends. The CDR3 DNA follows: TGTGCCAGCAGTTACTCGGGGGGGGGACAGCCCCAGCATTTT. Its translation is CASSYSGGGQPQHF.

A note on this clone: This sample also contains other DNA sequences that code for the same CDR3. The J gene is TRBJ1-3, the V gene TRBV19, with D maybe TRBD1 (5 bases). V lost 3 bases and J 1 base, leaving 10 bases between the germline ends. The CDR3 spans 15 residues. Germline assignment: CDR1 LNHDA and CDR2 SQIVND (reference sequence). The CDR3 bases are TGTGCCAGTAGTATCCTAACAGGATCTGGAAACACCATATATTTT. This gives the protein CASSILTGSGNTIYF.

V and J are TRBV11-3 and TRBJ2-2; TRBD1 agrees at 7 bases. Germline V lookup: CDR1 SGHNT, CDR2 YENEEA. Losses at the gene ends were 1 base for V and 0 bases for J; bases not matched to a gene: 2. The CDR3 is 16 amino acids. The CDR3 loop reads CASSLGGTANTGELFF. The CDR3 region has the DNA TGTGCCAGCAGCTTAGGGGGGACAGCGAACACCGGGGAGCTGTTTTTT. The variable domain in full, with the rest retrieved from reference TRBV11-3 and TRBJ2-2, is EAGVVQSPRYKIIEKKQPVAFWCNPISGHNTLYWYLQNLGQGPELLIRYENEEAVDDSQLPKDRFSAERLKGVDSTLKIQPAELGDSAVYLCASSLGGTANTGELFFGEGSRLTVL.

This clone has only a few counts. The chain employs TRBV24-1 and TRBJ2-7; D may be TRBD1 (5 bases). Germline V gene lookup returns CDR1 KGHDR and CDR2 SFDVKD. The CDR3 consists of 12 residues. The germline V and J ends were trimmed by 2 bases and 6 bases, with 7 bases remaining between them. In DNA, the CDR3 is TGTGCCACCAGTGATTCAGGGTTCGAGCAGTACTTC. Translated: CATSDSGFEQYF.

This sequence joins TRBV18 and TRBJ2-7, with TRBD1 matching 8 bases. Germline values: CDR1 KGHSH, CDR2 LQKENI. The CDR3 spans 15 residues. Losses at the gene ends were 4 bases for V and 4 bases for J; bases not matched to a gene: 9. The CDR3 loop reads CASSRAAGQAYEQYF. CDR3 sequence (DNA): TGTGCCAGCTCACGAGCCGCGGGACAGGCTTACGAGCAGTACTTC.

At least ten counts were recorded for this clone. The chain joins TRBV20-1 to TRBJ2-5, with D perhaps TRBD2 (5 bases). The V end was cut by 3 bases, the J end by 2 bases, with 13 bases between. The CDR3 has 14 amino acids. From germline, CDR1 is DFQATT and CDR2 SNEGSKA (reference sequence). The CDR3 reads CSASATNSQETQYF. CDR3 bases: TGCAGTGCTAGTGCGACTAACTCGCAAGAGACCCAGTACTTC.

V usage is TRBV5-6 and J usage is TRBJ1-2; possibly TRBD1 for D (5 bases). Germline V lookup: CDR1 SGHDT, CDR2 YYEEEE. This CDR3 contains 12 residues. Trimming shortened V by 0 bases and J by 10 bases, and 10 bases separated the two germline ends. The CDR3 coding sequence is TGTGCCAGCAGCTTGGAGGGGCCGGTCTACACCTTC. Its protein is CASSLEGPVYTF. Supplemented by reference TRBV5-6 and TRBJ1-2, the full variable domain reads DAGVTQSPTHLIKTRGQQVTLRCSPKSGHDTVSWYQQALGQGPQFIFQYYEEEERQRGNFPDRFSGHQFPNYSSELNVNALLLGDSALYLCASSLEGPVYTFGSGTRLTVV.

The gene calls are TRBV7-6 and TRBJ2-2; TRBD1 agrees at 8 bases. The CDR3 has 16 amino acids. Germline V gene sequence: CDR1 SGHVS, CDR2 FNYEAQ. V lost 6 bases to trimming and J lost 5 bases; unmatched junction nucleotides: 11. The CDR3 reads CASSFHDRGGTGELFF. The CDR3 region has the DNA TGTGCCAGCAGTTTCCACGACAGGGGAGGTACCGGGGAGCTGTTTTTT.

Of note for this clone: One end of the junction fails to match germline, which may point to a read error. The chain employs TRBV18 and TRBJ1-1; D may be TRBD1 (6 bases). CDR3 size: 15 residues. Germline V gene sequence: CDR1 KGHSH, CDR2 LQKENI. CDR3 protein: CASSQGLSMKTEAFF. CDR3 DNA: TGTGCCAGCTCCCAGGGGCTTAGTATGAAAACTGAAGCTTTCTTT.

A few counts support this clone. The V call is TRBV18, the J call TRBJ1-5; possible D gene TRBD1, 6 bases. Trimming removed 1 base from V and 0 bases from J, with 7 bases in between. The CDR3 is 15 amino acids. The germline V gene has CDR1 KGHSH and CDR2 LQKENI. This CDR3 is CASSPQTGSNQPQHF. DNA for the CDR3: TGTGCCAGCTCACCACAGACAGGTAGCAATCAGCCCCAGCATTTT.

A single count supports this clone. The chain joins TRBV24-1 to TRBJ2-1; TRBD1 agrees at 11 bases. The germline CDR1 and CDR2 sequences are KGHDR and SFDVKD. The CDR3 contains 16 residues. With V trimmed by 3 bases and J by 8 bases, 8 bases remained unmatched. CDR3 loop: CATSDPGQGAGDEQFF. CDR3 coding DNA: TGTGCCACCAGTGATCCCGGACAGGGGGCTGGAGATGAGCAGTTCTTC.

J is TRBJ1-5 and V is TRBV18; 8 nucleotides match TRBD1. Losses at the gene ends were 2 bases for V and 7 bases for J; bases not matched to a gene: 7. This CDR3 is built from 15 residues. CDR1 and CDR2 (germline): KGHSH, LQKENI. The CDR3 spells CASSPDRGPGQPQHF. For the CDR3, the DNA is TGTGCCAGCTCACCAGACAGGGGTCCGGGACAGCCCCAGCATTTT.

This chain uses TRBV5-4 with TRBJ1-2, with D possibly matching TRBD1 (6 bases). The germline V and J ends were trimmed by 0 bases and 8 bases, with 8 bases remaining between them. Looked up from germline, CDR1 is SGHNT and CDR2 is YYREEE (reference sequence). This CDR3 has 12 residues. In nucleotides, the CDR3 is TGTGCCAGCAGCTTGGAGGGGGTGGGCTACACCTTC. Translation gives CASSLEGVGYTF.

This clone was recorded a few times. As DNA, the CDR3 is TGTGCCAGCAGGAAACAGGGCGGGAACACTGAAGCTTTCTTT. It translates to CASRKQGGNTEAFF. The chain combines TRBV5-6 with TRBJ1-1; possible D gene TRBD1, 6 bases. The CDR3 runs 14 residues. V was shortened by 5 bases and J by 1 base, with 12 bases between the two germline ends. The germline CDR1 and CDR2 sequences are SGHDT and YYEEEE.

The rearrangement joins TRBV2 to TRBJ2-5, with a possible D match to TRBD2 (6 bases). Germline loops: CDR1 SNHLY, CDR2 FYNNEI. This CDR3 is built from 15 residues. V was cut by 3 bases and J by 5 bases, with 16 bases left in between. The CDR3 reads CASSDRAGMGETQYF. CDR3 coding DNA: TGTGCCAGCAGTGACCGGGCGGGGATGGGGGAGACCCAGTACTTC.

The V and J genes are TRBV7-8 and TRBJ2-7; D might be TRBD2 (5 bases). The ends were cut back, 5 bases at V and 4 bases at J, with 9 bases in the middle. CDR3 length: 12 amino acids. Per the germline V gene, CDR1 is SGHVS and CDR2 is FQNEAQ. CDR3 amino acids: CASSHSGYEQYF. Here the CDR3 DNA reads TGTGCCAGCAGCCACTCGGGATACGAGCAGTACTTC.

On this clone itself: A junction boundary mismatches the germline segment, possibly from a read error. The CDR3, as DNA: TGTGCCAGCAGGTTATTAGCGGGCCACCAAGAGACCCAGTACTTC. Translated: CASRLLAGHQETQYF. The V gene is TRBV27, the J gene TRBJ2-5, with 7 bases that match TRBD2. Germline V gene data show CDR1 as MNHEY and CDR2 as SMNVEV (reference sequence). CDR3 length: 15 amino acids.

The chain is built from TRBV7-2 and TRBJ2-1; TRBD2 matches at 11 bases. The CDR3 is 15 amino acids. V lost 5 bases and J lost 4; bases outside the gene matches: 4. The V gene's germline CDR1 is SGHTA and CDR2 FQGNSA. The CDR3 DNA is TGTGCCAGCAGCATAGTAGCGGGGGGGTACAATGAGCAGTTCTTC. Translated: CASSIVAGGYNEQFF.

This chain links TRBV11-2 with TRBJ2-7; no definite D call. Trimming stripped 5 bases from V and 7 bases from J, with 9 bases between. The CDR3 is made up of 11 amino acids. Germline V gives CDR1 SGHAT, CDR2 FQNNGV. The CDR3, as DNA: TGTGCCAGCAGCCGGAGTATTGAGCAGTACTTC. Amino acids: CASSRSIEQYF.

V and J are TRBV15 and TRBJ2-5; the D gene is possibly TRBD1 (6 bases). The ends were cut back, 0 bases at V and 1 base at J, with 9 bases in the middle. Germline CDR1 reads LNHNV; CDR2 reads YYDKDF (reference sequence). CDR3 length: 15 residues. CDR3 sequence (DNA): TGTGCCACCAGCAGAGAGGGACAATTCCAAGAGACCCAGTACTTC. It translates to CATSREGQFQETQYF.

This clone was observed a single time. This chain joins TRBV5-1 and TRBJ2-7, with 7 bases aligning to TRBD2. In germline, CDR1 is SGHRS, CDR2 YFSETQ. The CDR3 is 14 residues long. After removal of 4 bases from V and 0 bases from J, the junction contained 4 bases not matched to a gene. The CDR3 protein is CASSRSGNSYEQYF. CDR3 DNA: TGCGCCAGCAGCAGGAGCGGGAACTCCTACGAGCAGTACTTC.

This clone was counted between two and nine times. The rearrangement joins TRBV4-1 to TRBJ1-6, with a possible D match to TRBD1 (5 bases). V lost 0 bases to trimming and J lost 8 bases, with 14 bases between them. CDR3 length equals 16 residues. Germline V gene sequence: CDR1 MGHRA, CDR2 YSYEKL. The CDR3 DNA reads TGCGCCAGCAGCCAAGATTCCGACAGTTACTATTCACCCCTCCACTTT. This sequence encodes CASSQDSDSYYSPLHF.

The genes are TRBV7-2 and TRBJ2-3, with D hard to call. The CDR3 loop spans 14 amino acids. CDR1 is SGHTA, CDR2 FQGNSA, per germline. V lost 3 bases and J lost 2, with 9 bases in between. The CDR3 here is CASSLGALTDTQYF. CDR3 nucleotides: TGTGCCAGCAGCTTGGGCGCACTCACAGATACGCAGTATTTT.

The rearrangement uses TRBV28 and TRBJ2-4; the match to TRBD2 covers 10 bases. The CDR3 is 16 residues long. Per germline, CDR1 MDHEN and CDR2 SYDVKM. Trimming cost V 5 bases and J 3 bases; bases outside gene matches: 7. The DNA of the CDR3 is TGTGCCAGCAGTAGCGGGACTAGCGCCGACAAAAACATTCAGTACTTC. Translation gives CASSSGTSADKNIQYF. The variable domain in full, completed from reference TRBV28 and TRBJ2-4, reads DVKVTQSSRYLVKRTGEKVFLECVQDMDHENMFWYRQDPGLGLRLIYFSYDVKMKEKGDIPEGYSVSREKKERFSLILESASTNQTSMYLCASSSGTSADKNIQYFGAGTRLSVL.

The genes are TRBV28 and TRBJ2-7; D uncertain. The germline CDR1 and CDR2 sequences are MDHEN and SYDVKM. The CDR3 is made up of 13 amino acids. V dropped 10 bases and J dropped 0 bases, with 13 bases sitting between them. CDR3 nucleotide sequence: TGTGCCACCAGAATCGACATCTCCTACGAGCAGTACTTC. This codes for CATRIDISYEQYF.

J is TRBJ2-2 and V is TRBV10-3; 7 nucleotides align to TRBD2. After removal of 8 bases from V and 5 bases from J, the junction contained 8 bases not matched to a gene. In germline, CDR1 is ENHRY, CDR2 SYGVKD. The CDR3 is 14 amino acids. The CDR3 loop reads CAIQGGSRTGELFF. The CDR3 DNA reads as TGTGCCATCCAGGGCGGGAGTAGGACCGGGGAGCTGTTTTTT.

The chain links TRBV9 to TRBJ2-1; the match to TRBD2 covers 12 bases. With 0 bases clipped from V and 8 bases from J, the junction kept 0 bases outside the gene matches. CDR1 is SGDLS and CDR2 is YYNGEE in the germline V gene. CDR3 size: 14 residues. The CDR3 DNA follows: TGTGCCAGCAGCGTAGGACTAGCGGGAGATGAGCAGTTCTTC. This translates into CASSVGLAGDEQFF. The full variable domain, rest sourced from reference TRBV9 and TRBJ2-1, is DSGVTQTPKHLITATGQRVTLRCSPRSGDLSVYWYQQSLDQGLQFLIQYYNGEERAKGNILERFSAQQFPDLHSELNLSSLELGDSALYFCASSVGLAGDEQFFGPGTRLTVL.

The rearrangement joins TRBV14 to TRBJ2-1; tentatively, D is TRBD1 (6 bases). Germline CDR1 SGHDN, CDR2 FVKESK. With 7 bases removed from V and 15 bases from J, the gap between germline ends came to 22 bases. This CDR3 has 13 amino acids. CDR3 region: CASNLDIGGRAFF. The CDR3 DNA reads TGTGCCAGCAACTTAGACATAGGGGGACGTGCGTTCTTC.

The genes are TRBV14 and TRBJ1-2, with 8 bases that match TRBD1. CDR3 length: 14 amino acids. Trimming removed 3 bases from V and 8 bases from J; junction bases left unmatched: 8. Germline CDR1 and CDR2: SGHDN and FVKESK. CDR3 in DNA: TGTGCCAGCAGCCAGCGGACAGGGTTCTACGGCTACACCTTC. Its protein is CASSQRTGFYGYTF.

This sequence joins TRBV6-5 and TRBJ1-2, with a tentative D call TRBD1 (5 bases). Looked up from germline, CDR1 is MNHEY and CDR2 is SVGAGI. The V end was cut by 5 bases, the J end by 4 bases, with 14 bases between. This CDR3 is built from 14 residues. CDR3 coding DNA: TGTGCCAGCAGTACGCAGGGCGGCTCCTATGGCTACACCTTC. Protein product: CASSTQGGSYGYTF.

This clone showed up just once. This sequence joins TRBV6-6 and TRBJ1-4, with D perhaps matching TRBD1 (5 bases). The CDR3 spans 15 residues. V lost 6 bases, J lost 8 bases, and 19 bases lay in between. Germline V gene sequence: CDR1 MNHNY, CDR2 SVGAGI (reference sequence). The CDR3 is CASSQTTVQPEKLFF. The CDR3 bases are TGTGCCAGCAGCCAGACGACAGTCCAACCCGAAAAACTGTTTTTT.